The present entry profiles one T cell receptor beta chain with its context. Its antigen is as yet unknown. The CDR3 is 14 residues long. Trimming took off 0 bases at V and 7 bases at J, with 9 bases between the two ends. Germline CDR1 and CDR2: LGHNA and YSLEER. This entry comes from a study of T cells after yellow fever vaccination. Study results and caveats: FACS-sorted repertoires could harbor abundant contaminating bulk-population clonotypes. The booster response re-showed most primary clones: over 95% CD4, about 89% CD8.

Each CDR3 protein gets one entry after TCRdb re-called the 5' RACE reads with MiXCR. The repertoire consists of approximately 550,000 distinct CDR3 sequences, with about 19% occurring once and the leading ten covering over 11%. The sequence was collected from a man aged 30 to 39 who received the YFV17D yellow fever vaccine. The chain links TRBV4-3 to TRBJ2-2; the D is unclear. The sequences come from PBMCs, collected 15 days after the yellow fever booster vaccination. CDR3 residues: CASSQDMGIGELFF. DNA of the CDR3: TGCGCCAGCAGCCAAGATATGGGGATCGGGGAGCTGTTTTTT.